These T cell receptor beta chains were read from a single sample in a study of tumor and adjacent non-tumor tissue in lung cancer. TCRdb itself ran the multiplex PCR reads through MiXCR, one entry per CDR3 protein. The sample has 100,000 or so distinct CDR3 sequences, roughly 78% seen once; the top ten hold roughly 29%. Sequencing was performed on distant non-tumor lung tissue. Receptor source: a man aged 55 to 69 with small cell lung cancer. Both conserved end residues are part of each CDR3. A D gene is named only where the DNA matches it firmly. Clone size appears in some rows only: once, few, many, or a class for an expanded clone.

size,V,J,D,DNA,CDR3
.,TRBV6-5,TRBJ2-1,.,TGTGCCAGCTGTTACTGTGGGGGAGTCGGTAATGAGCAGTTCTTC,CASCYCGGVGNEQFF
.,TRBV14,TRBJ2-3,.,TGTGTCAGCAGCCAAGACCGCGGCTACCGGGGGATAGATACGCAGTACTTT,CVSSQDRGYRGIDTQYF
once,TRBV11-2,TRBJ2-3,TRBD2,TGTGCCAGCAGTCCGGTGGCGGGAGGGGGAATAGATACGCATTGTTTT,CASSPVAGGGIDTHCF
.,TRBV6-1,TRBJ2-6,.,TGTGCCACAGGGAATCTAGTCTCCTCTGGGGCCAACGTCCTGACTTTC,CATGNLVSSGANVLTF
.,TRBV7-9,TRBJ2-5,TRBD2,TGTGCGAGCAGCCCGGGACTAGCGTTTGGTGTTAAAGAGACCCGGTACTTC,CASSPGLAFGVKETRYF
many,TRBV20-1,TRBJ2-7,.,TGCAGTGCTAGAGATATGCGGGGCTACGAGCAGTACTTC,CSARDMRGYEQYF
.,TRBV6-1,TRBJ2-7,TRBD2,TGTGCCACCAGTGCCCGGGAGGGACTGGATTCCTACGAGCAGTACTTC,CATSAREGLDSYEQYF
.,TRBV5-4,TRBJ2-2,.,TGTACCAGCAGCCCGGACTACAGTTGGGGGGAGCTGTTTTTT,CTSSPDYSWGELFF
.,TRBV2,TRBJ2-1,.,TGTGCCAGCAGAGAATATAATGAGCAGTTTTTC,CASREYNEQFF
.,TRBV10-3,TRBJ2-5,.,TGTGCCATCACACGACGGGATCCAGAGACCCTGTACTTC,CAITRRDPETLYF
.,TRBV6-1,TRBJ2-2,.,TGTACCAGCGTGAGATACACCTGGGAGCTGTTTTTT,CTSVRYTWELFF
many,TRBV20-1,TRBJ1-2,.,TGCAGTGCTAGAGATGGGAGACAGGCCCCGTCTGTTCCGACCTTC,CSARDGRQAPSVPTF
.,TRBV20-1,TRBJ2-1,TRBD1,TGCAGTGCTATGTTCTCCGGGACAGGTAACTACAATGAGCAGTTCTTC,CSAMFSGTGNYNEQFF
.,TRBV11-1,TRBJ2-1,TRBD2,TGTGCCAGCAGCTTGCGGGAGGGCCCCAATGAGCAGTCCTTC,CASSLREGPNEQSF
.,TRBV6-1,TRBJ2-3,.,TGTGTCAGCAGCTCCCTAGGGGCGGGACTTTTAGGCTCGGAGCAGCAGTATTTT,CVSSSLGAGLLGSEQQYF